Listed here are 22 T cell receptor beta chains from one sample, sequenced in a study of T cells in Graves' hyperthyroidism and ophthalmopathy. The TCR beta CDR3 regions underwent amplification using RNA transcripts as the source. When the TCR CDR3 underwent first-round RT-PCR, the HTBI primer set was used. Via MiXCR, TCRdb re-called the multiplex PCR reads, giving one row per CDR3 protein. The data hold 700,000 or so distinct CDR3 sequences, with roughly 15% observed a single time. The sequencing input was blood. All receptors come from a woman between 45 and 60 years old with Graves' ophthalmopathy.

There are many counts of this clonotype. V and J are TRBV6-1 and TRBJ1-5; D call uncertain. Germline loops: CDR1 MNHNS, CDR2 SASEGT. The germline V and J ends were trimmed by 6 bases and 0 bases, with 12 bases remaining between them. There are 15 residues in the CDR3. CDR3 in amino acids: CASSWVGYSNQPQHF. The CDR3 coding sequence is TGTGCCAGCAGCTGGGTTGGATATAGCAATCAGCCCCAGCATTTT.

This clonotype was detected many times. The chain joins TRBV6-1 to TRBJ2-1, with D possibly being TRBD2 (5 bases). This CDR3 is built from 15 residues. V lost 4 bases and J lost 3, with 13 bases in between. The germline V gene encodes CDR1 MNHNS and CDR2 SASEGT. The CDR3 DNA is TGTGCCAGCAGTGGGGAGCTCTCCTACTACAATGAGCAGTTCTTC. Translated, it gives CASSGELSYYNEQFF.

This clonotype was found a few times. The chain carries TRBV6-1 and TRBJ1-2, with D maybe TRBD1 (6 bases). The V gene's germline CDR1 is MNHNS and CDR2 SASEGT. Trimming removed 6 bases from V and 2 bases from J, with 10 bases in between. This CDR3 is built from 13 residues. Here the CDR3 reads CASRNRENYGYTF. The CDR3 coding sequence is TGTGCCAGCAGAAACAGGGAAAACTATGGCTACACCTTC.

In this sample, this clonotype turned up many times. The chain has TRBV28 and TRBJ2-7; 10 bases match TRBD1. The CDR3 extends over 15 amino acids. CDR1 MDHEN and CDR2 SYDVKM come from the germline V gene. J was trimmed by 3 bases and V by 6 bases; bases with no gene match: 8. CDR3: CASRAGQGEYYEQYF. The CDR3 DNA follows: TGTGCCAGCAGAGCCGGACAGGGGGAATACTACGAGCAGTACTTC.

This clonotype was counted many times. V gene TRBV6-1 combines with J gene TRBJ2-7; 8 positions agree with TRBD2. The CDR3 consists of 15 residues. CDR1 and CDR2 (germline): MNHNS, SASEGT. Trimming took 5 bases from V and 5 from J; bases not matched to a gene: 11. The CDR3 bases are TGTGCCAGCAGTAAGGCGGGAGGACACGGTAACGAGCAGTACTTC. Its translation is CASSKAGGHGNEQYF.

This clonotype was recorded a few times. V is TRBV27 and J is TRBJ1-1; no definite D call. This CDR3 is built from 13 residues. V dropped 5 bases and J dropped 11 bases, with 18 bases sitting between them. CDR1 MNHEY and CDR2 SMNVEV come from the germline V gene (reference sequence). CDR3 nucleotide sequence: TGTGCCAGCAGTGGGAGACACCCGAAAGAGGCTTTCTTT. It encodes CASSGRHPKEAFF.

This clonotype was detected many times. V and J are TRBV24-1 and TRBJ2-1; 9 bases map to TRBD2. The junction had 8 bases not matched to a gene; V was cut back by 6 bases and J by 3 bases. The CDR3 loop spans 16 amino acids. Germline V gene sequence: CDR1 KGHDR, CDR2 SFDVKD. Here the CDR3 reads CATSSRTSEVYNEQFF. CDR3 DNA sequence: TGTGCCACCAGTTCCAGGACTAGCGAGGTCTACAATGAGCAGTTCTTC.

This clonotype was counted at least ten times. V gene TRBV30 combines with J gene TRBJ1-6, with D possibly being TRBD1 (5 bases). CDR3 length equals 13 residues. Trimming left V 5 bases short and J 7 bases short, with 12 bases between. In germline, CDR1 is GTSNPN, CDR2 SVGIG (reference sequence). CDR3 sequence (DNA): TGTGCCTGGGCGGGGGGAAACAATTCACCCCTCCACTTT. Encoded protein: CAWAGGNNSPLHF.

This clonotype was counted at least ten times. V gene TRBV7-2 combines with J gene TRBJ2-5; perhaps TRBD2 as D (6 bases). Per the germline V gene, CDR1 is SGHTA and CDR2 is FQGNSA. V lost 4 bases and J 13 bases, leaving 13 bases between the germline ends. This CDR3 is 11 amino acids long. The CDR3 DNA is TGTGCCAGCAGCTACGGGACTCTAACGTACTTC. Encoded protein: CASSYGTLTYF.

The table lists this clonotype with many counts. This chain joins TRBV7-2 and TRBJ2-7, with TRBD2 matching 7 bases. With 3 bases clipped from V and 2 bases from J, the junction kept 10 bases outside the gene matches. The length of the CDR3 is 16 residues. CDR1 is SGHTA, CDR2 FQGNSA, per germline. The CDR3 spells CASSFSASGKPYEQYF. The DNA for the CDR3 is TGTGCCAGCAGCTTCTCCGCCAGCGGGAAACCCTACGAGCAGTACTTC.

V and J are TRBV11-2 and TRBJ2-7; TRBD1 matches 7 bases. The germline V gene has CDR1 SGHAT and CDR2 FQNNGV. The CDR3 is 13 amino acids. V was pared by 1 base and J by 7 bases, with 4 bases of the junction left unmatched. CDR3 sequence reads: CASSLGTGLEQYF. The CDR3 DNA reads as TGTGCCAGCAGCTTAGGGACAGGCTTGGAGCAGTACTTC.

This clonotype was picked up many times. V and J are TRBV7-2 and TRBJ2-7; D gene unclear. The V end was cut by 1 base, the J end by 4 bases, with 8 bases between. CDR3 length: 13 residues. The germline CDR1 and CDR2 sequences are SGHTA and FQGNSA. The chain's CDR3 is CASSLGRQYEQYF. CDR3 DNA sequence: TGTGCCAGCAGCTTAGGTCGGCAGTACGAGCAGTACTTC.

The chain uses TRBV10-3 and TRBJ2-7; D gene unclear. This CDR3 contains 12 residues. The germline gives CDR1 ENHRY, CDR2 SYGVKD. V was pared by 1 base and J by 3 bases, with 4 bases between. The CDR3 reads CAISELHYEQYF. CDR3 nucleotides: TGTGCCATCAGTGAGTTACACTACGAGCAGTACTTC.

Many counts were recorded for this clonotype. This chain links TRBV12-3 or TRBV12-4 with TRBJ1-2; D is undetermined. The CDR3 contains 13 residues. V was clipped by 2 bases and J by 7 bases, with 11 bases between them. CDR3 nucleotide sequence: TGTGCCAGCAGTTTATTTCGGCAGCTTGGCTACACCTTC. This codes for CASSLFRQLGYTF.

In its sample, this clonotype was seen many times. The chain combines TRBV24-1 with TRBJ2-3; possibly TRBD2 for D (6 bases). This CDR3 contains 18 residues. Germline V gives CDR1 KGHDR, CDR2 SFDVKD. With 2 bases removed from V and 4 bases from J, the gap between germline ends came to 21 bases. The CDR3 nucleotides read TGTGCCACCAGTGATTGGGGGACTGCAAATTCAGTCCCAGATACGCAGTATTTT. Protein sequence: CATSDWGTANSVPDTQYF.

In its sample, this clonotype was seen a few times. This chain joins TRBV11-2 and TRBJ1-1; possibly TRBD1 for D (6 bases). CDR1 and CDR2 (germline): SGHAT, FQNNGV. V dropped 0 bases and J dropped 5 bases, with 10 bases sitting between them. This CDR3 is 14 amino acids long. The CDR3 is CASSLEQGRTEAFF. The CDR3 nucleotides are TGTGCCAGCAGCTTAGAACAGGGTAGAACTGAAGCTTTCTTT. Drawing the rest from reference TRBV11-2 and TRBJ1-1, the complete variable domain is EAGVAQSPRYKIIEKRQSVAFWCNPISGHATLYWYQQILGQGPKLLIQFQNNGVVDDSQLPKDRFSAERLKGVDSTLKIQPAKLEDSAVYLCASSLEQGRTEAFFGQGTRLTVV.

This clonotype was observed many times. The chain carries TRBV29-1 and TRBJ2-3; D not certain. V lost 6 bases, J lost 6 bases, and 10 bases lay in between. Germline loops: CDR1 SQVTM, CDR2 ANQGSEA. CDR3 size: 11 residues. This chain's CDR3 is CSVQEADTQYF. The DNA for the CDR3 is TGCAGCGTCCAAGAGGCGGATACGCAGTATTTT.

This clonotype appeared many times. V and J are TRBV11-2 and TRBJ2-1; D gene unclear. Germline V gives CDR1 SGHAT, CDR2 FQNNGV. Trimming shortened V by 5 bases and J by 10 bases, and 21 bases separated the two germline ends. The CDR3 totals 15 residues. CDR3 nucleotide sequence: TGTGCCAGCAGCCCTATCGAGCCTTCGAGGACCGAGCAGTTCTTC. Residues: CASSPIEPSRTEQFF.

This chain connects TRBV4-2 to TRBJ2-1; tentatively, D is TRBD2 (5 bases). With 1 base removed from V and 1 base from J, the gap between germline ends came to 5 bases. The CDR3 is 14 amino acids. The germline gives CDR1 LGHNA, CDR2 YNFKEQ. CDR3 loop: CASSQGESYNEQFF. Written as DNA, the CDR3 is TGTGCCAGCAGCCAAGGGGAGTCCTACAATGAGCAGTTCTTC.

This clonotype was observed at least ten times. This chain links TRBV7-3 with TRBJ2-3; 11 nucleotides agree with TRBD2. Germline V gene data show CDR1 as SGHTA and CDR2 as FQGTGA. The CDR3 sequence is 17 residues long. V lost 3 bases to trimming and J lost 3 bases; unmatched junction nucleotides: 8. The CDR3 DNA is TGTGCCAGCAGCTTGGTTAATAGCGGGAGGGAGACAGATACGCAGTATTTT. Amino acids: CASSLVNSGRETDTQYF.

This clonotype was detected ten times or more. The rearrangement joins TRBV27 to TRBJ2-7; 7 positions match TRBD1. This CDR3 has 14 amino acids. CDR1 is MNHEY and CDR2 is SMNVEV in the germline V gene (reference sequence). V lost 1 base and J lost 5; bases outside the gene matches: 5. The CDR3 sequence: CASSLYRGAHEQYF. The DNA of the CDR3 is TGTGCCAGCAGTTTATACAGGGGCGCCCACGAGCAGTACTTC.

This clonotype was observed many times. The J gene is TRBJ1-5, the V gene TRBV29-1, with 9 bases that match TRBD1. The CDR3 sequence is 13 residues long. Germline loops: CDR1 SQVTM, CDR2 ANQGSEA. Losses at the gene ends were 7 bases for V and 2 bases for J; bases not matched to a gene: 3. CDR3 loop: CSATGGGNQPQHF. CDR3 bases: TGCAGCGCCACAGGGGGCGGCAATCAGCCCCAGCATTTT.